The 14 T cell receptor beta chains below all came from one sample that was sequenced in a study of blood T cell repertoires in COVID-19. Only in-frame clones appear in the TCRdb table, and some are missing; sequencing was by immunoSEQ multiplex PCR. The data contain around 60,000 clones, approximately 91% of them seen just once; the ten biggest clones take up 13% to 15%. The specimen sequenced was peripheral blood. These receptors were collected from a woman aged 55-69 years with active COVID-19.

The chain employs TRBV9 and TRBJ2-7, with a tentative D call TRBD2 (6 bases). The V gene lost 2 bases and the J gene lost 3 bases, with 18 bases spanning the gap. The CDR3 is 16 residues long. CDR1 SGDLS and CDR2 YYNGEE come from the germline V gene. The CDR3 bases are TGTGCCAGCAGCGTGGGGCCGCCCGAGGGACTCTACGAGCAGTACTTC. Translated, it gives CASSVGPPEGLYEQYF. Using reference TRBV9 and TRBJ2-7 for the parts outside the CDR3, the full variable domain is DSGVTQTPKHLITATGQRVTLRCSPRSGDLSVYWYQQSLDQGLQFLIQYYNGEERAKGNILERFSAQQFPDLHSELNLSSLELGDSALYFCASSVGPPEGLYEQYFGPGTRLTVT.

The chain uses TRBV19 and TRBJ2-3; perhaps TRBD1 as D (5 bases). This CDR3 has 14 amino acids. The V gene's germline CDR1 is LNHDA and CDR2 SQIVND (reference sequence). V lost 5 bases and J lost 7, with 16 bases in between. CDR3 sequence (DNA): TGTGCCAGTAGTGTGGCCAACCAGGGAAATACGCAGTATTTT. Its protein is CASSVANQGNTQYF.

V is TRBV12-5 and J is TRBJ2-2; perhaps TRBD1 as D (6 bases). CDR3 length: 15 amino acids. Germline lookup yields CDR1 LGHNT and CDR2 FRNRAP. Trimming cost V 6 bases and J 0 bases, with 11 bases left between them. CDR3 loop: CASGPGHSNTGELFF. CDR3 nucleotide sequence: TGTGCTAGTGGCCCGGGACATTCGAACACCGGGGAGCTGTTTTTT. Complete variable domain (other parts from reference TRBV12-5 and TRBJ2-2): DARVTQTPRHKVTEMGQEVTMRCQPILGHNTVFWYRQTMMQGLELLAYFRNRAPLDDSGMPKDRFSAEMPDATLATLKIQPSEPRDSAVYFCASGPGHSNTGELFFGEGSRLTVL.

This chain uses TRBV7-2 with TRBJ1-5; the match to TRBD1 covers 7 bases. Per germline, CDR1 SGHTA and CDR2 FQGNSA. CDR3 size: 15 residues. After removal of 4 bases from V and 2 bases from J, the junction contained 5 bases not matched to a gene. The CDR3 sequence: CASSYTGVGNQPQHF. The CDR3 nucleotides are TGTGCCAGCAGCTACACAGGGGTTGGCAATCAGCCCCAGCATTTT. Variable domain in full (rest from reference TRBV7-2 and TRBJ1-5): GAGVSQSPSNKVTEKGKDVELRCDPISGHTALYWYRQSLGQGLEFLIYFQGNSAPDKSGLPSDRFSAERTGGSVSTLTIQRTQQEDSAVYLCASSYTGVGNQPQHFGDGTRLSIL.

The count of this clone is one. The chain has TRBV3-1 (or the pseudogene TRBV3-2) and TRBJ2-3, with 12 bases lining up with TRBD2. CDR3 length: 15 amino acids. The J segment lost 14 bases and the V segment lost 0 bases, leaving 9 bases of the junction unmatched. Germline-derived CDR1 and CDR2 are LGHDT and YNNKEL (reference sequence). The CDR3 sequence is CASSQELAGGRGRYF. The CDR3 nucleotides read TGTGCCAGCAGCCAAGAACTAGCGGGGGGTCGCGGGCGGTATTTT.

J is TRBJ1-1 and V is TRBV3-1 (or the pseudogene TRBV3-2), with D unclear. V dropped 9 bases and J dropped 1 base, with 6 bases sitting between them. This CDR3 region has 11 residues. Germline V gives CDR1 LGHDT, CDR2 YNNKEL (reference sequence). The CDR3 loop is CASTANTEAFF. The CDR3 DNA sequence: TGTGCCAGTACAGCGAACACTGAAGCTTTCTTT.

V and J are TRBV7-2 and TRBJ2-1, with D possibly being TRBD2 (6 bases). V was clipped by 5 bases and J by 7 bases, with 15 bases between them. This CDR3 has 14 amino acids. In germline, CDR1 is SGHTA, CDR2 FQGNSA. Written as DNA, the CDR3 is TGTGCCAGCAGCGCGGGGTTCGAAGGGAATGAGCAGTTCTTC. Translated: CASSAGFEGNEQFF.

This chain links TRBV19 with TRBJ1-6; D not certain. V gave up 7 bases and J gave up 7 bases, with 17 bases separating them. The CDR3 contains 15 residues. Per the germline V gene, CDR1 is LNHDA and CDR2 is SQIVND (reference sequence). As DNA, the CDR3 is TGTGCCAGTATCTTACGGGTTGGTCTGAATTCACCCCTCCACTTT. It is translated as CASILRVGLNSPLHF.

V and J are TRBV20-1 and TRBJ1-4; D gene ambiguous. The CDR3 is 11 residues long. Germline V gene data show CDR1 as DFQATT and CDR2 as SNEGSKA (reference sequence). Trimming cost V 6 bases and J 7 bases, with 9 bases left between them. The DNA for the CDR3 is TGCAGTGCAAACCGGGGTGAAAAACTGTTTTTT. Translation: CSANRGEKLFF.

DNA for the CDR3: TGTGCCAGCAGCCCACCTTCGACAGAGAGCTCCTACAATGAGCAGTTCTTC. The encoded protein is CASSPPSTESSYNEQFF. The chain joins TRBV5-4 to TRBJ2-1; TRBD1 is a possible D gene (5 bases). Germline lookup yields CDR1 SGHNT and CDR2 YYREEE (reference sequence). CDR3 length: 17 amino acids. V lost 4 bases and J 0 bases, leaving 17 bases between the germline ends.

The rearrangement joins TRBV6-5 to TRBJ2-2, with D maybe TRBD2 (7 bases). This CDR3 is built from 13 residues. Germline lookup yields CDR1 MNHEY and CDR2 SVGAGI. Trimming cost V 10 bases and J 4 bases, with 13 bases left between them. The CDR3 coding sequence is TGTGCCACCAGGGGAGGGAGCACCGGGGAGCTGTTTTTT. Translated: CATRGGSTGELFF.

This chain links TRBV29-1 with TRBJ2-5; possibly TRBD1 for D (5 bases). The CDR3 sequence is 12 residues long. The germline CDR1 and CDR2 sequences are SQVTM and ANQGSEA. Trimming shortened V by 3 bases and J by 4 bases, and 9 bases separated the two germline ends. CDR3 in amino acids: CSVDDSIETQYF. CDR3 DNA sequence: TGCAGCGTTGACGACAGCATAGAGACCCAGTACTTC.

This clone was seen only once. The chain uses TRBV5-1 and TRBJ2-7, with TRBD1 matching over 7 bases. The J segment lost 0 bases and the V segment lost 2 bases, leaving 5 bases of the junction unmatched. The CDR3 has 15 residues. CDR1 is SGHRS and CDR2 is YFSETQ in the germline V gene. CDR3 DNA sequence: TGCGCCAGCAGCTTACAGGGGATTAGCTCCTACGAGCAGTACTTC. It specifies CASSLQGISSYEQYF.

Ten or more counts support this clone. The V and J genes are TRBV7-9 and TRBJ1-3, with D possibly being TRBD1 (6 bases). The V and J ends lost 0 bases and 3 bases respectively, with 12 bases between them. CDR1 and CDR2 (germline): SEHNR, FQNEAQ (reference sequence). CDR3 length equals 16 residues. CDR3 DNA sequence: TGTGCCAGCAGCTTAGCGGGACAATATAATGGAAACACCATATATTTT. Translated: CASSLAGQYNGNTIYF.